The present T cell receptor beta chain was sequenced within a study of T cell responses to AZD1222 COVID-19 vaccine. On the study more broadly: Second-dose recipients at about 4 or about 12 weeks were treated as one pooled group. Broader study findings: Two AZD1222 doses significantly raised spike-specific TCR breadth and depth over controls. Possibly, clonal diversity was underestimated; donors were largely white British and included more females.

CDR3 length equals 13 residues. Germline loops: CDR1 MNHEY, CDR2 SVGAGI. The V end lost 5 bases, the J end lost 6 bases, and 14 bases lay between the germline ends. Concerning this clone itself: Its antigen remains unidentified.

Repertoires were generated with immunoSEQ multiplex PCR, while TCRdb's copy carries only in-frame clones and drops some. The table has 200,000 or so clones, around 93% seen once. This clonotype was sampled from an adult in good health. The chain uses TRBV6-5 and TRBJ2-7; D might be TRBD2 (5 bases). The sequencing here drew on peripheral blood, taken on day 0 of AZD1222 vaccination. The CDR3 loop reads CASSPMRAGEQYF. CDR3 sequence (DNA): TGTGCCAGCAGTCCCATGAGGGCGGGCGAGCAGTACTTC.